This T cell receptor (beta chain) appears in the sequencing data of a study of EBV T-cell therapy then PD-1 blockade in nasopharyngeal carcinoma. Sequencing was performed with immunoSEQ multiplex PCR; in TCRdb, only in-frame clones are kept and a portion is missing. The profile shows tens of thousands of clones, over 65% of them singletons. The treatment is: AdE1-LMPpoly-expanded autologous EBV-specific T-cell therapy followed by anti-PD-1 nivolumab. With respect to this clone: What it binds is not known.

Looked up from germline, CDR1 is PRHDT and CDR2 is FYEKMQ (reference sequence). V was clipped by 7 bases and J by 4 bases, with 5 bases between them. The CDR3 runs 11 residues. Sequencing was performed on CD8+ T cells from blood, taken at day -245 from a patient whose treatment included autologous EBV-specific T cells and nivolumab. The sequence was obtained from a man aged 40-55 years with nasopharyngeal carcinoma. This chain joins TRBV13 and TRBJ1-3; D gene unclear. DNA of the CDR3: TGTGCCAGCAAAATAGGAAACACCATATATTTT. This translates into CASKIGNTIYF.